The clone carrying this T cell receptor (beta chain) was detected ten times or more. This sample is drawn from a study of blood T cells in healthy people across ages. Study summary: Template-switching capture recovered about one barcoded beta molecule per two T cells.

V lost 4 bases to trimming and J lost 4 bases; unmatched junction nucleotides: 4. Germline CDR1 reads DFQATT; CDR2 reads SNEGSKA (reference sequence). The CDR3 has 13 amino acids. A second PCR, run for 7 to 11 cycles, used a sample-barcoded 5' primer plus a J-beta primer mix. MiXCR, applied by TCRdb to the 5' RACE reads, yields one record per CDR3 protein. The sample yields hundreds of thousands of distinct CDR3 sequences, 25% to 30% seen once. Each sample provided at least 5.5 micrograms of extracted total RNA. The sequence was collected from a woman older than 75 in good health. This sequence joins TRBV20-1 and TRBJ2-5; 9 bases are a match to TRBD1. Sequencing was carried out using blood. The CDR3 sequence is CSATWGQGETQYF. The CDR3 DNA reads TGCAGTGCTACCTGGGGACAGGGAGAGACCCAGTACTTC.